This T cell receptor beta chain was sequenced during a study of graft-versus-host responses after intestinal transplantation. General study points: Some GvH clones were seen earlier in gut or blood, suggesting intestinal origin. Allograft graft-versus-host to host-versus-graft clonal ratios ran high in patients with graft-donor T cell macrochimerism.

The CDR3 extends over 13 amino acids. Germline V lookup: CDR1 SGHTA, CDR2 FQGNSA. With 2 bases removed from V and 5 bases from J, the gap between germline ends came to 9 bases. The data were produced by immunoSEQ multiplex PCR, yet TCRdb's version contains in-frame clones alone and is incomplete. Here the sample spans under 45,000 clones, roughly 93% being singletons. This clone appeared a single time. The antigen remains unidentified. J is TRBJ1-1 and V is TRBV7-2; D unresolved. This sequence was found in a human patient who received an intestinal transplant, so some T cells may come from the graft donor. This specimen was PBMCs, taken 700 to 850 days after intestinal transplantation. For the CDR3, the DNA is TGTGCCAGCAGCTTAACCGTGGAGACTGAAGCTTTCTTT. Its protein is CASSLTVETEAFF.